This T cell receptor beta chain derives from a study of blood T cell repertoires in COVID-19. Overall study context: Sources were T cells, B-cell-depleted T cells, or PBMCs; the material itself was cDNA or gDNA.

The CDR3 runs 15 residues. Germline V gene sequence: CDR1 MGHRA, CDR2 YSYEKL. V lost 1 base and J lost 9; bases outside the gene matches: 9. The assay was immunoSEQ multiplex PCR, and TCRdb's table has in-frame clones only and misses some. The repertoire holds roughly 77,000 clones, with more than 80% as singletons. The J gene is TRBJ1-1, the V gene TRBV4-1, with 9 nucleotides matching TRBD1. Material: peripheral blood. This TCR was sampled from a woman in her 70s with acute or convalescent COVID-19. As DNA, the CDR3 is TGCGCCAGCAGCCAAGTCATCCGGGACAGGGTTAAAGCTTTCTTT. Protein product: CASSQVIRDRVKAFF.